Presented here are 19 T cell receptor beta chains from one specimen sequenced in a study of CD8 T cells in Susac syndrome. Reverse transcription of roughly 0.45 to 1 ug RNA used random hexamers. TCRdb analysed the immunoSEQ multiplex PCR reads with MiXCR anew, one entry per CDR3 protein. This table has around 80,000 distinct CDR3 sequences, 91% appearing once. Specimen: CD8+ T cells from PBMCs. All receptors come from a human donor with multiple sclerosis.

In DNA, the CDR3 is TGCGCCAGCAGTCCCCGGACGTACGCGAACACCGGGGAGCTGTTTTTT. The encoded protein is CASSPRTYANTGELFF. This sequence joins TRBV10-2 and TRBJ2-2; no firm D call. Germline CDR1 is WSHSY and CDR2 is SAAADI. Trimming removed 5 bases from V and 0 bases from J, with 13 bases in between. The CDR3 is made up of 16 amino acids.

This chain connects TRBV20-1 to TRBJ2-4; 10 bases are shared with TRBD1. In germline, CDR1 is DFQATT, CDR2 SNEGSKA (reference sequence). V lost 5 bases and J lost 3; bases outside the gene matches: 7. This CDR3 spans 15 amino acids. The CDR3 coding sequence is TGCAGTGCTGGCCCGGACAGGGGGGACAAAAACATTCAGTACTTC. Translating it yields CSAGPDRGDKNIQYF.

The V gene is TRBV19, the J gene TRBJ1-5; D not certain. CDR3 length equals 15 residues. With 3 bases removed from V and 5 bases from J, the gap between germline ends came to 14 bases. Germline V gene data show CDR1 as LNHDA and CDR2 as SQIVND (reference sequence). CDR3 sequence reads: CASSILNRGDQPQHF. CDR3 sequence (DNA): TGTGCCAGTAGTATCCTGAACCGGGGTGATCAGCCCCAGCATTTT.

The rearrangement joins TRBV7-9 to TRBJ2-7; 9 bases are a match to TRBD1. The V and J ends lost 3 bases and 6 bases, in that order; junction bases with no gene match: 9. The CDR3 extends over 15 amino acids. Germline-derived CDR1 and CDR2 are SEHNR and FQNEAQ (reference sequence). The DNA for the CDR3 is TGTGCCAGCAGCTTGACCGGGACAGGGAGATCCGAGCAGTACTTC. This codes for CASSLTGTGRSEQYF.

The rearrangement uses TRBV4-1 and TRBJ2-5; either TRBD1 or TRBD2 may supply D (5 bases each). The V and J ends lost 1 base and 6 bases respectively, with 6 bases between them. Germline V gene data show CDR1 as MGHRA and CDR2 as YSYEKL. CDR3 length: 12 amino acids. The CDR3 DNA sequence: TGCGCCAGCAGCCAAGGGGGGAAGACCCAGTACTTC. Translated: CASSQGGKTQYF.

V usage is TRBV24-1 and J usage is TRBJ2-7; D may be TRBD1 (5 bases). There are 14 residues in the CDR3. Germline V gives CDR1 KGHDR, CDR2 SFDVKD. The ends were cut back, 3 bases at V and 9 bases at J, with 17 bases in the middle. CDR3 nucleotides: TGTGCCACCAGTGATCTGACAGCTTCAACCGGGCAGTACTTC. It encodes CATSDLTASTGQYF.

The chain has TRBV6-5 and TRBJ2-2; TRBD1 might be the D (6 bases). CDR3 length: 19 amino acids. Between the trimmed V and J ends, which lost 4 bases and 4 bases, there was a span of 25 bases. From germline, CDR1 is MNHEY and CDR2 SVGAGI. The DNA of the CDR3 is TGTGCCAGCAGTTTGGGCCCAGGGGCCAGGAACCTGCCCACCGGGGAGCTGTTTTTT. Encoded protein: CASSLGPGARNLPTGELFF.

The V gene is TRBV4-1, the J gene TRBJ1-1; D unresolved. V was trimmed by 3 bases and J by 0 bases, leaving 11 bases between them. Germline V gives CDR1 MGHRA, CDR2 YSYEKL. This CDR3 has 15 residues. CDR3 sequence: CASSQQAGLNTEAFF. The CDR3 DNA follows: TGCGCCAGCAGCCAGCAGGCAGGCTTGAACACTGAAGCTTTCTTT.

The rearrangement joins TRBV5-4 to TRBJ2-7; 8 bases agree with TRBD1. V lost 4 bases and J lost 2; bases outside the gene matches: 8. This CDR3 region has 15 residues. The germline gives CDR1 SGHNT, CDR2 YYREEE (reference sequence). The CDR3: CASSLQGGTTYEQYF. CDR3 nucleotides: TGTGCCAGCAGCCTACAGGGGGGCACTACCTACGAGCAGTACTTC.

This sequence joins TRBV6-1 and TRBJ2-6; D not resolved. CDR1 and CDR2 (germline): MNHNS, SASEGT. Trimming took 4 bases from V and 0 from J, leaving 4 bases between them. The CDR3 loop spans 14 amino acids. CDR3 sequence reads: CASSGPSGANVLTF. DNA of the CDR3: TGTGCCAGCAGTGGGCCCTCTGGGGCCAACGTCCTGACTTTC.

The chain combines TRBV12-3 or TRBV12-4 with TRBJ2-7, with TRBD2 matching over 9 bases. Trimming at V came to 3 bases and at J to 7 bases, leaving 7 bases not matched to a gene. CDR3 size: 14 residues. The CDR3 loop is CASSFSGSGTEQYF. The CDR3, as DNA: TGTGCCAGCAGTTTTAGCGGGAGCGGGACTGAGCAGTACTTC.

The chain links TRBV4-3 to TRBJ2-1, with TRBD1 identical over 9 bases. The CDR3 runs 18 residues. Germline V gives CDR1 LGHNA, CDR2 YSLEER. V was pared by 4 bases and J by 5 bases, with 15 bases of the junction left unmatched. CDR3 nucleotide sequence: TGCGCCAGCAGCCTCAAGATCATGGGGACAGGGAGGCACAATGAGCAGTTCTTC. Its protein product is CASSLKIMGTGRHNEQFF.

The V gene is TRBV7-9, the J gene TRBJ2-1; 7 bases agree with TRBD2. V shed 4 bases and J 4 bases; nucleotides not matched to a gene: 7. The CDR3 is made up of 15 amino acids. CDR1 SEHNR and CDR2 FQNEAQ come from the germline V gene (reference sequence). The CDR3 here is CASSSRLAPYNEQFF. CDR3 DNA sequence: TGTGCCAGCAGCTCCCGACTAGCCCCGTACAATGAGCAGTTCTTC.

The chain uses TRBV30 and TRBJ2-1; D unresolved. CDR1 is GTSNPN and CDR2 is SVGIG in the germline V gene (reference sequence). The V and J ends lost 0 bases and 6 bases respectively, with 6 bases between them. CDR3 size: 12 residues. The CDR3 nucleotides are TGTGCCTGGAGTGTAGGCCCCAATGAGCAGTTCTTC. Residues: CAWSVGPNEQFF.

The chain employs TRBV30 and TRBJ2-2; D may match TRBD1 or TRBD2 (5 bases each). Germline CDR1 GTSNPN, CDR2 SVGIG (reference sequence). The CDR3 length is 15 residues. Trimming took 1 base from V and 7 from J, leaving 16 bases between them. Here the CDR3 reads CAWSDVGVGGGELFF. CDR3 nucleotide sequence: TGTGCCTGGAGTGATGTTGGGGTTGGGGGCGGGGAGCTGTTTTTT.

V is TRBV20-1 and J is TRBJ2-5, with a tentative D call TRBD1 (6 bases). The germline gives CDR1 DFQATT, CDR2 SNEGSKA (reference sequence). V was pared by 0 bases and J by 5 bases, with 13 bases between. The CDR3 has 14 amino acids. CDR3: CSARDVRGRETQYF. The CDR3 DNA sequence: TGCAGTGCTAGAGATGTCAGGGGTAGGGAGACCCAGTACTTC.

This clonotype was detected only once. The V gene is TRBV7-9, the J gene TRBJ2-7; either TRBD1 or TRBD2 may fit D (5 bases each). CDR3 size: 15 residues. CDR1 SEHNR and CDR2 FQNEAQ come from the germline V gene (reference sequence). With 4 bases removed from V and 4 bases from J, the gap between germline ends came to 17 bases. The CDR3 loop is CASSSPKGPLYEQYF. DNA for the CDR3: TGTGCCAGCAGCTCACCCAAGGGACCCCTATACGAGCAGTACTTC.

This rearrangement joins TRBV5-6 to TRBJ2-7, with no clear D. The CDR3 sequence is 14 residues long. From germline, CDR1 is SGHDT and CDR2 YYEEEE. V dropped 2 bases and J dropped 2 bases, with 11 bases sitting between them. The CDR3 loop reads CASSFGRKPYEQYF. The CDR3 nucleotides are TGTGCCAGCAGCTTCGGAAGGAAACCCTACGAGCAGTACTTC.

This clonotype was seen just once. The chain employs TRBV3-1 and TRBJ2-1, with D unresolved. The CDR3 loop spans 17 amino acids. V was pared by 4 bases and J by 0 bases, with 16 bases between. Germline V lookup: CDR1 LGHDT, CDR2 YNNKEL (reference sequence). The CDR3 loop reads CASSLPPERSSYNEQFF. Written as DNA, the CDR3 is TGTGCCAGCAGCCTTCCCCCGGAGAGAAGCTCCTACAATGAGCAGTTCTTC.